What follows describes a single TCR beta chain. The data were taken from a study of cytomegalovirus exposure and HLA in healthy donors. With 6 bases clipped from V and 1 base from J, the junction kept 7 bases outside the gene matches. The germline V gene encodes CDR1 SGHTA and CDR2 FQGNSA. This CDR3 has 15 residues. It was with 60 Vbeta and 13 Jbeta primers that the PCR ran. Per the original data handling: Later work found approximately 87 million unique TCR beta chains, with approximately 12 million shared. Assay: immunoSEQ multiplex PCR; the TCRdb copy retains only in-frame clones and omits some. V and J calls and clone size are given by that table; D and trimming were obtained from the DNA. The sample has about 110,000 clones, about 75% seen once.

The source material was PBMCs. This TCR was sampled from a male donor in good health and CMV-seropositive. The rearrangement links TRBV7-2 to TRBJ2-7; 9 nucleotides line up with TRBD2. The CDR3 protein is CASRFSGGTSYEQYF. The CDR3 bases are TGTGCCAGCAGGTTTAGCGGGGGCACTTCCTACGAGCAGTACTTC.